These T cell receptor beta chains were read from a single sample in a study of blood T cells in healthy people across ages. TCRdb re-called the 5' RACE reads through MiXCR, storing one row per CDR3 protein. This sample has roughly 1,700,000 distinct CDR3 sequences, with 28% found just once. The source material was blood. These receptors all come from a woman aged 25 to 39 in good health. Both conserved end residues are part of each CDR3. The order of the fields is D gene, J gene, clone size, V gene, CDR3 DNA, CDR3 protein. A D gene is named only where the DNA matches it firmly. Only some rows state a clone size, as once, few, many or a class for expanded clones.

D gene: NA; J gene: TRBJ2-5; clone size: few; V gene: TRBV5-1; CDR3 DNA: TGCGCCAGCAACGTTGGACTGGGCGGGGAGACCCAGTACTTC; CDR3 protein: CASNVGLGGETQYF
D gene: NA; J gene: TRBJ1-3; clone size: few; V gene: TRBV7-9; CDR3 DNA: TGTGCCAGCAAAGGTTTCTCTGGAAACACCATATATTTT; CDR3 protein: CASKGFSGNTIYF
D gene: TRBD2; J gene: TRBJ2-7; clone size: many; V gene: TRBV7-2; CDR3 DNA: TGTGCCAGCAGCTTAGCGGTCGGGAGGAACGAGCAGTACTTC; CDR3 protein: CASSLAVGRNEQYF
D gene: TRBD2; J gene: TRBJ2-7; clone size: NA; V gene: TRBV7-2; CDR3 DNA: TGTGCCAGCAGCTTTCATCAGCGGGAGGCCTACGAGCAGTACTTC; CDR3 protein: CASSFHQREAYEQYF
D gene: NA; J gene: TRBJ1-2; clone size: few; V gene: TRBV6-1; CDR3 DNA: TGTGCCAGCAGTGAAGCGCCAGGGAGCTATGGCTACACCTTC; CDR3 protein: CASSEAPGSYGYTF
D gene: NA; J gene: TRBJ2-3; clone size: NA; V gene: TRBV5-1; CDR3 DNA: TGCGCCAGCAGCTTGGATTCGGGCAAAGATACGCAGTATTTT; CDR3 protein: CASSLDSGKDTQYF
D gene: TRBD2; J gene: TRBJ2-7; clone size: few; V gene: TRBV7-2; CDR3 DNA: TGTGCCAGCAGTAGGCGGGAGTTCTACGAGCAGTACTTC; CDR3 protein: CASSRREFYEQYF
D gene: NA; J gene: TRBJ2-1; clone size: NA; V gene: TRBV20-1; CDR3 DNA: TGCAGTGCTAGAGTCCCTGGCTCCCATCGGGAGCAGTTCTTC; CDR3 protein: CSARVPGSHREQFF
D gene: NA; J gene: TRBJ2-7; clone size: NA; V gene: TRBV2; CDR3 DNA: TGTGCCAGCAGTGAAGCGCCTTACCGGTCCTACGAGCAGTACTTC; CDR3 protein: CASSEAPYRSYEQYF
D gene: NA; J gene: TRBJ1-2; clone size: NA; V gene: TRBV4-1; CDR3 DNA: TGCGCCAGCAGCCAAGACCCAAAGGGCGGTGAATATGGCTACACCTTC; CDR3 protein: CASSQDPKGGEYGYTF
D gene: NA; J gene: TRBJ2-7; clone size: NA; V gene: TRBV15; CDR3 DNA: TGTGCCACCAGCAGATCTCACACAGACTCCTACGAGCAGTACTTC; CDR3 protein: CATSRSHTDSYEQYF
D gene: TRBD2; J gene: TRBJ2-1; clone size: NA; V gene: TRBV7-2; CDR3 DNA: TGTGCCGGCAGCTTGATGAAGCGGGATAAGGACAATGAGCAGTTCTTC; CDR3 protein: CAGSLMKRDKDNEQFF
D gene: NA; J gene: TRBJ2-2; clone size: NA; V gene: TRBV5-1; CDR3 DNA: TGCGCCAGCAGCTTGGGGCTAGCGAGGGGGACCGGGGAGCTGTTTTTT; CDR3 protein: CASSLGLARGTGELFF
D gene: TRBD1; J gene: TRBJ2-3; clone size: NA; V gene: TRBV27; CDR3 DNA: TGTGCCAGCAGTTCGATCCTACAGGGGTCTAGCACAGATACGCAGTATTTT; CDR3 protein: CASSSILQGSSTDTQYF
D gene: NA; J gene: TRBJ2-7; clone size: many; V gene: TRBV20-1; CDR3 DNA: TGCAGTGCTAGAGAGGACAGCTACGAGCAGTACTTC; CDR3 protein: CSAREDSYEQYF
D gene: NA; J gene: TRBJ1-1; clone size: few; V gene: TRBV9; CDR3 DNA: TGTGCCAGCAGCACTCAGACGGTAAACACTGAAGCTTTCTTT; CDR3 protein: CASSTQTVNTEAFF
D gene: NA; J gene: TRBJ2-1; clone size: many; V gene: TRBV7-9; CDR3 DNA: TGTGCCAGCACCATCAAAAGCTCCTACAATGAGCAGTTCTTC; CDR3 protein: CASTIKSSYNEQFF
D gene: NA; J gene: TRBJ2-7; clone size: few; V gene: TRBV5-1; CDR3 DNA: TGCGCCAGCAGGGATGGACAGACATCCTACGAGCAGTACTTC; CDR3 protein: CASRDGQTSYEQYF
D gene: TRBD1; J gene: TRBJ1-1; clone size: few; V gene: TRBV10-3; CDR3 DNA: TGTGCCATCGGACAGGCGAACACTGAAGCTTTCTTT; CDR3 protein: CAIGQANTEAFF
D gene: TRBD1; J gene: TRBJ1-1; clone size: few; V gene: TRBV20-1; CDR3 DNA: TGCAGTGCTATAAAGACAGGGATGGGCACTGAAGCTTTCTTT; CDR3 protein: CSAIKTGMGTEAFF
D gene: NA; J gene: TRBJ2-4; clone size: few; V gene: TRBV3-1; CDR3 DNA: TGTGCCAGCAGTCTTGATGAGGAGACGCTATACAATGAGCAGTACTTC; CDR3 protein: CASSLDEETLYNEQYF
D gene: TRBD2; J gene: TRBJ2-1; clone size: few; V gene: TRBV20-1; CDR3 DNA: TGCAGTGCCCCCACTAGCGGGGGGGCCGGCGTTGGCCACGGGGGGCACAAGTTCTTC; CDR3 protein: CSAPTSGGAGVGHGGHKFF
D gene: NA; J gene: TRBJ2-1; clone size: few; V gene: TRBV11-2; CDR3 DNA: TGTGCCAGCATGGGCGACGGGGTATCCTACAATGAGCAGTTCTTC; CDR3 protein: CASMGDGVSYNEQFF
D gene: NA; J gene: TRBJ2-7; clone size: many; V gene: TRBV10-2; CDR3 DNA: TGCGCCAGCAGTGAGTCGTTGGGGGCTAGCTACGAGCAGTACTTC; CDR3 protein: CASSESLGASYEQYF
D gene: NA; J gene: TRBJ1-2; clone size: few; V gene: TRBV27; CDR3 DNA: TGTGCCAGCAGTTTATTAAGGGGGAAGGGAGAGGAGCATGGCTACACCTTC; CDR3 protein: CASSLLRGKGEEHGYTF
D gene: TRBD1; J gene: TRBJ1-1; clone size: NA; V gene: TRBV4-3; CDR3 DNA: TGCGCCAGCAGCCAAGATAGGCCAGGGGGAACTGAAGCTTTCTTT; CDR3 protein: CASSQDRPGGTEAFF
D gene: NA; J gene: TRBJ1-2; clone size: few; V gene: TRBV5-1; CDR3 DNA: TGCGCCAGCAGCTTGGCTGACGAGACGGATGGCTACACCTTC; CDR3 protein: CASSLADETDGYTF
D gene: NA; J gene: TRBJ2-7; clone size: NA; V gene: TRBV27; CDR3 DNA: TGTGCCAGCGCAAGCAGGCAGGCCTACGAGCAGTACTTC; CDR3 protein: CASASRQAYEQYF
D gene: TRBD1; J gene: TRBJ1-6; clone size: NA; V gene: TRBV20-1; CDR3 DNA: TGCAGTGCTAGTTCGGAGACAGGGGGAATCGTGCATTCACCCCTCCACTTT; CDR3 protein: CSASSETGGIVHSPLHF
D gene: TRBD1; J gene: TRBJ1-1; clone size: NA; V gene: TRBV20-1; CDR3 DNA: TGCAGTGCTAAACCAGGGGGGTGGGACACTGAGGCTTTCTTT; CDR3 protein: CSAKPGGWDTEAFF
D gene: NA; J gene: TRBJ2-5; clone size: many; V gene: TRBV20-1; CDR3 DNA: TGCAGTGCTAGAGCGACGGGGGCCCTAGAGACCCAGTACTTC; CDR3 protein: CSARATGALETQYF